The source of this T cell receptor (beta chain) is a study of vaccination effects on CD4 cells after COVID-19 (dated by TCRdb to between 2021 and 2024). Regarding the complete study: In the ViraFEST assay, PBMC were stimulated with viral peptide pools, and antigen-specific CD4+ T cell clonotypes were then identified by expansion using TCR sequencing. Each well held fewer than 2.5 million PBMC cultured in IMDM containing around 5% human AB serum, roughly 9.6 IU/ml IL-2 and gentamicin, along with 8 to 10 ug/ml peptides. Post-vaccine samples across the study were collected a median of 72 days after the second dose, with a range of 14 to 241. In both COVID-19 convalescent patients and infection-naive vaccine recipients, the study compared SARS-CoV-2 spike-specific CD4+ TCR repertoires from before mRNA vaccination with those from after it. Cultures from other donors in the study were sequenced with the Oncomine TCR Beta short-read assay on an Illumina iSeq 100. A total of around eleven COVID-19 convalescent patients and a handful of SARS-CoV-2-naive healthy vaccine recipients were included in the full study. On the study overall, not on this receptor specifically: Clones induced by infection and clones induced by vaccination both contracted markedly at late timepoints after vaccination, which fits with T cell responses waning over time. In healthy vaccine recipients, vaccine-induced clones were almost all SARS-CoV-2 mono-reactive, with only 1 of 255 cross-reactive with common cold coronaviruses. Only a small number of convalescent patients were included, and no early post-infection timepoints were available, which limited the study.

Its CDR3 holds 15 amino acids, cysteine through phenylalanine. Only CDR3 DNA remains: 45 bases, in frame from the first base. According to the germline V gene, CDR1 reads MNHEY and CDR2 reads SVGAGI. V loses 1 base, J loses 2 bases, and the germline ends lie 11 bases apart. After about 9 days of culture, CD4+ T cells were isolated with the EasySep CD4+ T cell isolation kit. Each participant got two doses of an mRNA SARS-CoV-2 vaccine, either BNT162b2 or mRNA-1273. None of the healthy vaccine recipients had a prior SARS-CoV-2 infection, which was confirmed by nucleocapsid antibody tests that came back negative both before and after vaccination. On days 3 and 7, half of the culture medium was replaced with fresh IL-2-containing medium. Each peptide stimulation condition was cultured in triplicate wells unless otherwise noted. PBMC were separated from whole blood using Ficoll-Paque Plus gradient centrifugation and were then either cryopreserved at -140C or used fresh. The QIAamp micro DNA kit was used to extract genomic DNA from the cultured CD4+ T cells.

The table lists this clone with a count of one. The antigen it recognizes is unknown. Base qualities are missing; no much larger clone stands one base away. Library preparation was by the immunoSEQ multiplex PCR assay. DNA from the cultured and isolated CD4+ T cells underwent TCR beta CDR3 sequencing. The authors' analysis ran thus. Non-productive TCR sequences were removed, reads were trimmed to the CDR3 region, and CDR3s of at least 7 amino acids were retained. The MANAFEST web app was used to identify antigen-specific clonotypes by comparing expansion in peptide wells with expansion in reference cultures. To count as positive, a clone had to show expansion at FDR<0.05 compared with the reference and with all other wells, an odds ratio above 5, and a frequency above 0.1% in two replicate wells. Cross-reactive clonotypes were defined as significantly expanded in SARS-CoV-2 spike wells and in at least one common cold coronavirus spike condition. Using the stringdist R package, CDR3 similarity was measured by Levenshtein distance, and unrooted trees were constructed with ape in R 3.6.1. Held by TCRdb, this immuneACCESS table contains in-frame sequences only and omits some clones. Under half of the omission traces to an unresolved V gene where checked; the cause of the rest is unknown. That table gives V, J and clone size, and the DNA gave D and trimming. The sample table contains about 73,000 clones; only one count was recorded for about 73% of them. About 2.3% of the sample comes from the top ten.

The V and J segments used are TRBV6-5 and TRBJ1-2, with a tentative D gene TRBD1 over 6 matching bases. The TCR was taken from a human donor who received a COVID-19 vaccine. The source material was CD4+ T cells from PBMCs cultured without peptide, sampled after COVID-19 vaccination. The DNA reads TGTGCCAGCAGTTACTTAGGGGGGCAGAACTATGGCTACACCTTC. This yields the protein CASSYLGGQNYGYTF.